Listed below are T cell receptor beta chains from one sample, sequenced in a study of blood T cell repertoires in COVID-19. Method: immunoSEQ multiplex PCR; TCRdb's copy keeps in-frame clones and lacks some. This repertoire shows 100,000 or so clones, 85% to 95% found once; its top ten account for 6.3%. Sequenced sample: peripheral blood. The receptors originated from a woman aged 60-75 years with active COVID-19. Both conserved end residues are part of each CDR3. A D gene is named only where the DNA matches it firmly. Clone size, where shown, is once, few, many, or a class for clones that have expanded.

size	length	D	J	V	DNA	CDR3
.	14	TRBD2	TRBJ2-3	TRBV28	TGTGCCAGCACTCGGGGGGGGGTGACAGATACGCAGTATTTT	CASTRGGVTDTQYF
.	16	TRBD2	TRBJ2-3	TRBV3-1/TRBV3-2	TGTGCCAGCAGCTTACAAGCGGGGGCCGGGGCAGATACGCAGTATTTT	CASSLQAGAGADTQYF
.	13	.	TRBJ1-2	TRBV28	TGTGCCAGCGGATCTGAGGCTAACTATGGCTACACCTTC	CASGSEANYGYTF
.	13	.	TRBJ2-4	TRBV7-9	TGTGCCAGCAGCTCCTCGGTGGCGGGCGCTCAGTGCTTC	CASSSSVAGAQCF
.	15	TRBD1	TRBJ2-2	TRBV9	TGTGCCAGCAGCGTAGAGGGACAGGGTCCCGGGGAGCTGTTTTTT	CASSVEGQGPGELFF
.	16	TRBD1	TRBJ2-7	TRBV10-1	TGCGCCAGCAGAGACAGGGGGCCATGGAACTCCTACGAGCAGTACTTC	CASRDRGPWNSYEQYF
many	18	TRBD2	TRBJ2-7	TRBV7-2	TGTGCCAGCAGCTCGTCCCACAACCCGGGACTAGCGGGGGGCGAGCAGTACTTC	CASSSSHNPGLAGGEQYF
.	12	.	TRBJ2-1	TRBV27	TGTGCCATCGGAGGCGCCTACAATGAGCAGTTCTTC	CAIGGAYNEQFF
.	14	TRBD2	TRBJ2-1	TRBV5-4	TGTGCCAGCAGCAAAGGGAGGGGTTACGATGAGCAGTTCTTC	CASSKGRGYDEQFF
once	15	TRBD2	TRBJ2-7	TRBV6-5	TGTGCCAGCAGATTCGGGACTAGCGGGTCCTACGAGCAGTACTTC	CASRFGTSGSYEQYF
.	16	TRBD1	TRBJ2-7	TRBV5-5	TGTGCCAGCAGCCCGAGCGGGTGGGACAGGTACTACGAGCAGTACTTC	CASSPSGWDRYYEQYF
.	16	TRBD2	TRBJ2-7	TRBV7-2	TGTGCCAGCAGCTTAGTTCCAGCGGGGGGAAGAGGCGAGCAGTACTTC	CASSLVPAGGRGEQYF
.	15	TRBD2	TRBJ2-1	TRBV29-1	TGCAGCGTTTCCTCTTTAGCGGGGGAGGGCGATGAGCAGTTCTTC	CSVSSLAGEGDEQFF
.	13	TRBD2	TRBJ2-7	TRBV4-1	TGCGCCAGCAGTTTAGCGGGAGGGAACGAGCAGTACTTC	CASSLAGGNEQYF
.	13	TRBD1	TRBJ2-3	TRBV27	TGTGCCAGCAGCGCCGACAGGGGCGTTACGCAGTATTTT	CASSADRGVTQYF
.	14	.	TRBJ1-2	TRBV7-9	TGTGCCAGCAGCTTAGAAACTGCTAACTATGGCTACACCTTC	CASSLETANYGYTF
.	15	TRBD1	TRBJ2-1	TRBV5-1	TGCGCCAGCAGCCACGGACAGGGGGAATACAATGAGCAGTTCTTC	CASSHGQGEYNEQFF
.	14	.	TRBJ1-6	TRBV5-1	TGCGCCAGCAGCTTCATTGCAGGGGTTATGCCCCTCCACTTT	CASSFIAGVMPLHF
once	14	.	TRBJ1-1	TRBV10-3	TGTGCCATCAGCGTAACAGGGATGAACACTGAAGCTTTCTTT	CAISVTGMNTEAFF
.	12	.	TRBJ2-4	TRBV2	TGTGCCAGCAGTGGGGGGCTGGTCATTCAGTACTTC	CASSGGLVIQYF
.	14	TRBD1	TRBJ2-7	TRBV29-1	TGCAGCGTTGCCGGGACAGGGGCTTCCTACGAGCAGTACTTC	CSVAGTGASYEQYF
.	14	TRBD1	TRBJ2-2	TRBV25-1	TGTGCCAGCAGCCGGACAGGGTGGGGCGGGGAGCTGTTTTTT	CASSRTGWGGELFF
.	15	TRBD1	TRBJ1-2	TRBV19	TGTGCCAGTAGTTTACCCGGGACAGGGCTCTATGGCTACACCTTC	CASSLPGTGLYGYTF
.	20	.	TRBJ1-6	TRBV21-1	TGTGCCAGCAGCAAGATCCCTGAAGGGGCGACAGGGGATGGTAATTCACCCCTCCACTTT	CASSKIPEGATGDGNSPLHF
once	16	.	TRBJ2-2	TRBV28	TGTGCCAGCAGTCCGCCAGGGTTGCAGAACACCGGGGAGCTGTTTTTT	CASSPPGLQNTGELFF
.	13	.	TRBJ2-5	TRBV12-3/TRBV12-4	TGTGCCAGCAGTTTTGCAGGGGCAGAGACCCAGTACTTC	CASSFAGAETQYF
.	16	TRBD2	TRBJ2-1	TRBV19	TGTGCCAGTAGTGTTACTAGCGGTAGCTCCTACAATGAGCAGTTCTTC	CASSVTSGSSYNEQFF
.	17	TRBD1	TRBJ1-3	TRBV27	TGTGCCAGCAGTTTGGCAGGGGGCCTTAGCTCTGGAAACACCATATATTTT	CASSLAGGLSSGNTIYF
.	17	TRBD2	TRBJ2-1	TRBV7-2	TGTGCCAGCAGCCAACAGGTGGGACTAGCGGGAACGAATGAGCAGTTCTTC	CASSQQVGLAGTNEQFF
.	13	.	TRBJ1-2	TRBV3-1/TRBV3-2	TGTGCCAGCAGCCATGCGACAGACTATGGCTACACCTTC	CASSHATDYGYTF
.	15	TRBD2	TRBJ2-1	TRBV7-3	TGTGCCAGCAGCTTAGGACCTAGCGGGTACAATGAGCAGTTCTTC	CASSLGPSGYNEQFF
.	15	.	TRBJ2-2	TRBV9	TGTGCCAGCAGCGTAGGAGACAGCTACACCGGGGAGCTGTTTTTT	CASSVGDSYTGELFF
once	16	TRBD1	TRBJ2-5	TRBV7-9	TGTGCCAGCAGCTTAGGGACCGGGACAGGCGGCGAGACCCAGTACTTC	CASSLGTGTGGETQYF
.	14	TRBD1	TRBJ1-2	TRBV15	TGTGCCACCAGCTGGGGACAGGGGGCGCAGGGCTACACCTTC	CATSWGQGAQGYTF
.	15	.	TRBJ2-7	TRBV6-5	TGTGCCAGCAGCCTCCGGGACTCCGAGGGTTACGAGCAGTACTTC	CASSLRDSEGYEQYF
few	13	.	TRBJ1-3	TRBV3-1/TRBV3-2	TGTGCCAGCAGTTCTGGGCCGGGAAACACCATATATTTT	CASSSGPGNTIYF
.	16	.	TRBJ1-1	TRBV4-3	TGCGCCAGCAGCCAAGACATGTCGACAGTGAACACTGAAGCTTTCTTT	CASSQDMSTVNTEAFF
.	12	TRBD1	TRBJ1-1	TRBV7-8	TGTGCCAGCAGCTTAACCACAGGGGCGCCTTTCTTT	CASSLTTGAPFF
.	14	TRBD1	TRBJ1-2	TRBV19	TGTGCCAGTAGTAAAGGGGACAGGGAGGGAGGCTACACCTTC	CASSKGDREGGYTF
.	16	TRBD1	TRBJ2-5	TRBV19	TGTGCCAGTAGTAAAGGACAGGGGGGTAACCAAGAGACCCAGTACTTC	CASSKGQGGNQETQYF
.	15	TRBD1	TRBJ2-2	TRBV10-3	TGTGCCATCAGTGAACAGGGGATAGACACCGGGGAGCTGTTTTTT	CAISEQGIDTGELFF